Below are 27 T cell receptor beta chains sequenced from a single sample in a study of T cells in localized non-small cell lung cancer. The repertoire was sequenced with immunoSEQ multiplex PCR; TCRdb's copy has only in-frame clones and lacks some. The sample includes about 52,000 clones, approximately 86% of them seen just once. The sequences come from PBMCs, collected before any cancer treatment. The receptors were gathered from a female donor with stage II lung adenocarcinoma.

CDR3 residues: CASSDRLYTDTQYF. The CDR3 bases are TGTGCCAGCAGTGACAGATTATACACAGATACGCAGTATTTT. The chain joins TRBV27 to TRBJ2-3; tentative D call: TRBD1 (5 bases). This CDR3 spans 14 amino acids. The germline V gene encodes CDR1 MNHEY and CDR2 SMNVEV (reference sequence). V was shortened by 5 bases and J by 2 bases, with 11 bases between the two germline ends.

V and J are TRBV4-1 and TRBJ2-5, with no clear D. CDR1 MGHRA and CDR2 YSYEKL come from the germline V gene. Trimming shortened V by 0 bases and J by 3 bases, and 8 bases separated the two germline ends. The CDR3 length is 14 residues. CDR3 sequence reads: CASSQDLRKETQYF. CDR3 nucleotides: TGCGCCAGCAGCCAAGATCTGCGTAAAGAGACCCAGTACTTC.

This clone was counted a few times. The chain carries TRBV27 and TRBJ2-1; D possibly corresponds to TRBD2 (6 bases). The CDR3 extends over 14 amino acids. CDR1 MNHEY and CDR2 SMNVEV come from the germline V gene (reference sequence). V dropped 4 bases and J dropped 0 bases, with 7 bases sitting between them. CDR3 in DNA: TGTGCCAGCAGTTCGCGGGGCTCCTACAATGAGCAGTTCTTC. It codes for CASSSRGSYNEQFF.

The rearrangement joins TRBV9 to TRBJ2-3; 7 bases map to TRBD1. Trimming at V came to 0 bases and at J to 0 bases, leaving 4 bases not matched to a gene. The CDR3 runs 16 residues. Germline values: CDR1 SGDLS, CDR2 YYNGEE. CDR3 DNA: TGTGCCAGCAGCGTAGAAGGGGGCCCTAGCACAGATACGCAGTATTTT. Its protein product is CASSVEGGPSTDTQYF.

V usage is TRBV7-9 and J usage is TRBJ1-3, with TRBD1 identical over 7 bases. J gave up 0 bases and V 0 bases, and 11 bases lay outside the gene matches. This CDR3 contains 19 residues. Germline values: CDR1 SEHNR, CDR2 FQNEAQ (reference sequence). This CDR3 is CASSLAPLGQLSSGNTIYF. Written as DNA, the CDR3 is TGTGCCAGCAGCTTAGCCCCTCTGGGACAGTTGAGCTCTGGAAACACCATATATTTT. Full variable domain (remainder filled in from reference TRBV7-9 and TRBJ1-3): DTGVSQNPRHKITKRGQNVTFRCDPISEHNRLYWYRQTLGQGPEFLTYFQNEAQLEKSRLLSDRFSAERPKGSFSTLEIQRTEQGDSAMYLCASSLAPLGQLSSGNTIYFGEGSWLTVV.

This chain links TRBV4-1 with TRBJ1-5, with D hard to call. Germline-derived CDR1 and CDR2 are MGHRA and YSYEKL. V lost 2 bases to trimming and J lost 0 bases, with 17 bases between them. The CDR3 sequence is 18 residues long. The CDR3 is CASSQTRSGLHSNQPQHF. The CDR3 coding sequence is TGCGCCAGCAGCCAAACCCGGTCGGGTCTCCATAGCAATCAGCCCCAGCATTTT.

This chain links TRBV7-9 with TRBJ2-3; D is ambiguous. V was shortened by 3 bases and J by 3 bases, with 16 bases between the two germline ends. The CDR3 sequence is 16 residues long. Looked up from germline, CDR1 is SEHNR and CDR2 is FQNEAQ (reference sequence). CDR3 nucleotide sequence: TGTGCCAGCAGCTTCGGCTCCCAGGTTAGAACAGATACGCAGTATTTT. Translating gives CASSFGSQVRTDTQYF.

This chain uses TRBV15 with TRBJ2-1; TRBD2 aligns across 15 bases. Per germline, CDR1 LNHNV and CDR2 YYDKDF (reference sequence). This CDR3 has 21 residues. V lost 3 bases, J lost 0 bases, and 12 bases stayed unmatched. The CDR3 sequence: CATSSTMGLAGGFPSYNEQFF. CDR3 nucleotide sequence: TGTGCCACCAGCAGTACCATGGGACTAGCGGGGGGATTCCCCTCCTACAATGAGCAGTTCTTC.

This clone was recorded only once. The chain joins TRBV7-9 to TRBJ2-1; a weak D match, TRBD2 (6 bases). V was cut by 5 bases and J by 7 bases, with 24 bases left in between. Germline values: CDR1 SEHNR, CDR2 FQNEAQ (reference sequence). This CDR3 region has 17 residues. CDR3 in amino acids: CASSQKVIAGWWNEQFF. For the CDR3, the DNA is TGTGCCAGCAGCCAGAAAGTAATCGCGGGGTGGTGGAATGAGCAGTTCTTC.

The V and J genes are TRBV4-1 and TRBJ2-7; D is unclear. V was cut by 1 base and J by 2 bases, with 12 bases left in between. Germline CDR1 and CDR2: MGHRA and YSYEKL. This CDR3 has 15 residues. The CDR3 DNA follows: TGCGCCAGCAGCCAAGGTGGTATGGCCACCTACGAGCAGTACTTC. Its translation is CASSQGGMATYEQYF.

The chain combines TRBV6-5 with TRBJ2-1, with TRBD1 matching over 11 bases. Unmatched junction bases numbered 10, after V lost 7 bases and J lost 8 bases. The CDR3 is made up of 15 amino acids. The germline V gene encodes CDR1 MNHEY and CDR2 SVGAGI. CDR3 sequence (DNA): TGTGCCAGCAACCCGGGACAGGGGGTTTTGCATGAGCAGTTCTTC. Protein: CASNPGQGVLHEQFF.

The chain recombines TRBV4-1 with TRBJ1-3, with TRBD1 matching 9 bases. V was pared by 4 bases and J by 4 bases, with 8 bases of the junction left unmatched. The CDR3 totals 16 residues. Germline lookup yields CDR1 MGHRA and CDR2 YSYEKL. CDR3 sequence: CASSPTGGSKGNTIYF. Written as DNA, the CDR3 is TGCGCCAGCAGCCCTACAGGGGGCTCGAAGGGAAACACCATATATTTT.

DNA for the CDR3: TGTGCCAGCAGCTTAGCGGCAGGACCCTATGGCTACACCTTC. The encoded protein is CASSLAAGPYGYTF. The chain is built from TRBV7-2 and TRBJ1-2; D ambiguous. The CDR3 contains 14 residues. CDR1 is SGHTA, CDR2 FQGNSA, per germline. Trimming stripped 0 bases from V and 4 bases from J, with 9 bases between.

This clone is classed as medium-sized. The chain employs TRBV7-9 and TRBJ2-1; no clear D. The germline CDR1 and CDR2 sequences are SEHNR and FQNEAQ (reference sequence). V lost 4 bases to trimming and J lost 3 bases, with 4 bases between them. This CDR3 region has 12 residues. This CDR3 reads CASSWDYNEQFF. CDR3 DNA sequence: TGTGCCAGCAGCTGGGACTACAATGAGCAGTTCTTC.

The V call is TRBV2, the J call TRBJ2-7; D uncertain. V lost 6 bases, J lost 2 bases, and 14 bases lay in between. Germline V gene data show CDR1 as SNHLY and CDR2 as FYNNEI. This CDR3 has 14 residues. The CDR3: CASSPRRIPYEQYF. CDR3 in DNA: TGTGCCAGCAGCCCAAGGCGAATACCCTACGAGCAGTACTTC.

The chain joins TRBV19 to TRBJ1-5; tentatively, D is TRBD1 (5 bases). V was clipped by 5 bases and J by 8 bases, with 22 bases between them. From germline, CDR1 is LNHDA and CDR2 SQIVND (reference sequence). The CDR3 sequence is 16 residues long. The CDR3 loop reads CASSSGTLSEIEPQHF. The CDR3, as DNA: TGTGCCAGTAGTTCCGGGACCCTCTCGGAAATTGAGCCCCAGCATTTT.

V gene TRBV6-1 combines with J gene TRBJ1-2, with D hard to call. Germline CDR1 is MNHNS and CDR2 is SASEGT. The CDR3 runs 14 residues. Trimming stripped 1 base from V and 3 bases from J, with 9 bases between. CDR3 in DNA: TGTGCCAGCAGTGAAGTTTACAAACACTATGGCTACACCTTC. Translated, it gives CASSEVYKHYGYTF.

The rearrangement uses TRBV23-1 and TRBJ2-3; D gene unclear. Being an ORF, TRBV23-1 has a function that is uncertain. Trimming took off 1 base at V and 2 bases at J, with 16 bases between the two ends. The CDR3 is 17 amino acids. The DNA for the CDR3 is TGCGCCAGCAGTCAATTTTGGTTCAGGAAAGCCACAGATACGCAGTATTTT. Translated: CASSQFWFRKATDTQYF.

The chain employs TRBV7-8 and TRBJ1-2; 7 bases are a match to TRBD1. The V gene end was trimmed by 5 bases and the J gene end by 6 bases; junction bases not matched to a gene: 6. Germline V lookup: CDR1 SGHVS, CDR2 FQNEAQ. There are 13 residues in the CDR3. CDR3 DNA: TGTGCCAGCAGCCTGGAGGGGGCGCATGGCTACACCTTC. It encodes CASSLEGAHGYTF. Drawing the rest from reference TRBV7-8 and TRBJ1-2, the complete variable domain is GAGVSQSPRYKVAKRGQDVALRCDPISGHVSLFWYQQALGQGPEFLTYFQNEAQLDKSGLPSDRFFAERPEGSVSTLKIQRTQQEDSAVYLCASSLEGAHGYTFGSGTRLTVV.

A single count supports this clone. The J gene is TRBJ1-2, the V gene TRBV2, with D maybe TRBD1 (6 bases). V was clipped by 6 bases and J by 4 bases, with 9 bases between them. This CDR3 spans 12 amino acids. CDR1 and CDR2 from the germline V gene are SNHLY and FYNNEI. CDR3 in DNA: TGTGCCAGCAGCGACAGGTCCTATGGCTACACCTTC. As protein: CASSDRSYGYTF.

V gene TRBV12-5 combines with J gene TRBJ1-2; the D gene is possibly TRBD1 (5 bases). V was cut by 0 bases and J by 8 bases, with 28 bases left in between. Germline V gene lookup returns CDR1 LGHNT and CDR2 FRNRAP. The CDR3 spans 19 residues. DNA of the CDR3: TGTGCTAGTGGTTTGGTAGTCAATTTGGAGACAGACCCAACGGGCGGCTACACCTTC. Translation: CASGLVVNLETDPTGGYTF.

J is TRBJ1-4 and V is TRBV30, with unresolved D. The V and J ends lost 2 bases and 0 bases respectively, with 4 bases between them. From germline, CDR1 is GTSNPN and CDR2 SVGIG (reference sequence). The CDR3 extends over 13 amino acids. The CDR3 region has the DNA TGTGCCTGGAGTCGGACAACTAATGAAAAACTGTTTTTT. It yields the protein CAWSRTTNEKLFF. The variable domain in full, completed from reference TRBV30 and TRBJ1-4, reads SQTIHQWPATLVQPVGSPLSLECTVEGTSNPNLYWYRQAAGRGLQLLFYSVGIGQISSEVPQNLSASRPQDRQFILSSKKLLLSDSGFYLCAWSRTTNEKLFFGSGTQLSVL.

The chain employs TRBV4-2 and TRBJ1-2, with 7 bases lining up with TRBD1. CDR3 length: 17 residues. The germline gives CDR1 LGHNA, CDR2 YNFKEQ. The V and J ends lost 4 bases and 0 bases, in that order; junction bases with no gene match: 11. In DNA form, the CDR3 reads TGTGCCAGCAGCCCGACCCGGGACAGACAAGCTAACTATGGCTACACCTTC. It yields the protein CASSPTRDRQANYGYTF.

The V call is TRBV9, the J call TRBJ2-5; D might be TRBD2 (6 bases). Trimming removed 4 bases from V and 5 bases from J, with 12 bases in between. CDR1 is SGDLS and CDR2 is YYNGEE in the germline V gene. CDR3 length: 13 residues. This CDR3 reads CASSLQAGETQYF. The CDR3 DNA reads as TGTGCCAGCAGCCTCCAGGCGGGGGAGACCCAGTACTTC.

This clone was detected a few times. Here the CDR3 reads CASSFRSGTHLTEAFF. For the CDR3, the DNA is TGTGCCAGCAGTTTTAGGTCCGGGACACACCTCACTGAAGCTTTCTTT. The genes are TRBV27 and TRBJ1-1; TRBD1 might be the D (6 bases). Between the trimmed V and J ends, which lost 3 bases and 4 bases, there was a span of 18 bases. Germline V CDR1 and CDR2: MNHEY, SMNVEV (reference sequence). The CDR3 runs to 16 residues.

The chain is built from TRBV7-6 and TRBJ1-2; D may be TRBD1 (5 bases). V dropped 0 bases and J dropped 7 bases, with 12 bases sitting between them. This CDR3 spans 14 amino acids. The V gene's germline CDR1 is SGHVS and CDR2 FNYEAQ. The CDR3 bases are TGTGCCAGCAGCTTAGCACCCAGGGAGAGTGGCTACACCTTC. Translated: CASSLAPRESGYTF.

CDR3 sequence reads: CASSLEHTFSEQYF. The CDR3 DNA reads as TGTGCCAGCAGCTTAGAACATACGTTTTCGGAGCAGTACTTC. The chain joins TRBV7-6 to TRBJ2-7; D unresolved. This CDR3 has 14 residues. Germline-derived CDR1 and CDR2 are SGHVS and FNYEAQ. The V end lost 1 base, the J end lost 7 bases, and 14 bases lay between the germline ends.